This T cell receptor (beta chain) is drawn from a study of T-cell reconstitution after alpha-beta-depleted transplantation in children. The TCRbeta library was prepared with unique molecular identifiers. TCRdb recomputed calls from the PCR reads with MiXCR, one row per CDR3 protein. The sample has about 590,000 distinct CDR3 sequences, over 10% seen once; the top ten hold about 2.2%. The CDR3 length is 16 residues. V dropped 1 base and J dropped 7; count of bases not matched to a gene: 9. This clonotype was seen at least ten times. J is TRBJ2-1 and V is TRBV12-3 or TRBV12-4; 8 bases agree with TRBD2. This sequence originates from a male patient aged 10 to 17 who had a stem cell transplant for acute myeloid leukemia, so the T cells may come from the graft donor. The sequenced sample was PBMCs, mostly from graft donor cells, obtained 360 days after TCRalphabeta/CD19-depleted stem cell transplant. The CDR3 DNA reads as TGTGCCAGCAGTTTAGAGCCAGCGGGAGTCTGGAATGAGCAGTTCTTC. Its translation is CASSLEPAGVWNEQFF.